Below are 17 T cell receptor beta chains sequenced from a single sample in a study of cytomegalovirus exposure and HLA in healthy donors. PCR employed 60 Vbeta and 13 Jbeta primers. Measured with immunoSEQ multiplex PCR; TCRdb has only the in-frame clones, and not every one. The profile shows about 68,000 clones, roughly four fifths of them singletons. Sequenced material: PBMCs. These receptors were obtained from a human donor in good health.

The chain has TRBV9 and TRBJ2-3; 10 nucleotides line up with TRBD1. The CDR3 extends over 16 amino acids. With V trimmed by 0 bases and J by 4 bases, 5 bases remained unmatched. The germline gives CDR1 SGDLS, CDR2 YYNGEE. The CDR3 region is CASSVGRQGAADTQYF. Written as DNA, the CDR3 is TGTGCCAGCAGCGTAGGGCGACAGGGGGCAGCAGATACGCAGTATTTT.

V and J are TRBV5-1 and TRBJ2-7; TRBD1 might be the D (5 bases). V was pared by 2 bases and J by 2 bases, with 8 bases between. The germline gives CDR1 SGHRS, CDR2 YFSETQ. The CDR3 length is 13 residues. The CDR3: CASSLGVAYEQYF. The CDR3 DNA is TGCGCCAGCAGCTTAGGGGTTGCCTACGAGCAGTACTTC.

The V gene is TRBV5-4, the J gene TRBJ2-3, with 10 bases identical to TRBD2. The junction had 9 bases not matched to a gene; V was cut back by 5 bases and J by 0 bases. CDR3 length: 17 residues. Germline V gene lookup returns CDR1 SGHNT and CDR2 YYREEE (reference sequence). CDR3 bases: TGTGCCAGCAGTAGGCCTAGCGGGGGCGTCAGCACAGATACGCAGTATTTT. Its protein is CASSRPSGGVSTDTQYF.

The chain combines TRBV19 with TRBJ2-2; TRBD1 might be the D (5 bases). There are 16 residues in the CDR3. The germline CDR1 and CDR2 sequences are LNHDA and SQIVND (reference sequence). V lost 0 bases, J lost 5 bases, and 13 bases lay in between. DNA of the CDR3: TGTGCCAGTAGTATAGATCTCTCCAGGACAACCGGGGAGCTGTTTTTT. It translates to CASSIDLSRTTGELFF. Based on the CDR3 plus reference TRBV19 and TRBJ2-2, the full variable domain is DGGITQSPKYLFRKEGQNVTLSCEQNLNHDAMYWYRQDPGQGLRLIYYSQIVNDFQKGDIAEGYSVSREKKESFPLTVTSAQKNPTAFYLCASSIDLSRTTGELFFGEGSRLTVL.

This sequence joins TRBV11-2 and TRBJ2-7; 7 nucleotides match TRBD1. This CDR3 region has 15 residues. CDR1 SGHAT and CDR2 FQNNGV come from the germline V gene. The junction had 6 bases not matched to a gene; V was cut back by 1 base and J by 3 bases. The DNA for the CDR3 is TGTGCCAGCAGCTTAGGAGGGGGCAGCTTCTACGAGCAGTACTTC. This codes for CASSLGGGSFYEQYF.

The chain links TRBV7-3 to TRBJ1-3; tentatively, D is TRBD1 (6 bases). Trimming stripped 6 bases from V and 4 bases from J, with 10 bases between. CDR1 and CDR2 from the germline V gene are SGHTA and FQGTGA. The CDR3 is 13 residues long. CDR3 nucleotide sequence: TGTGCCAGCAGTTATGACAGGGGAAACACCATATATTTT. Residues: CASSYDRGNTIYF. Variable domain in full (rest from reference TRBV7-3 and TRBJ1-3): GAGVSQTPSNKVTEKGKYVELRCDPISGHTALYWYRQSLGQGPEFLIYFQGTGAADDSGLPNDRFFAVRPEGSVSTLKIQRTERGDSAVYLCASSYDRGNTIYFGEGSWLTVV.

The chain has TRBV18 and TRBJ1-4; D is possibly TRBD1 (5 bases). V lost 3 bases and J 8 bases, leaving 25 bases between the germline ends. The CDR3 contains 18 residues. The germline CDR1 and CDR2 sequences are KGHSH and LQKENI. CDR3 loop: CASSPGVPGRGGEEKLFF. The CDR3 DNA reads as TGTGCCAGCTCACCGGGTGTCCCGGGACGCGGCGGGGAGGAAAAACTGTTTTTT.

The chain is built from TRBV27 and TRBJ1-6, with D tentatively TRBD1 (5 bases). CDR1 and CDR2 from the germline V gene are MNHEY and SMNVEV (reference sequence). Trimming cost V 6 bases and J 10 bases, with 16 bases left between them. CDR3 length: 14 residues. CDR3 coding DNA: TGTGCCAGCAGCATACAGGAGCTCAACTCACCCCTCCACTTT. This sequence encodes CASSIQELNSPLHF.

CDR3 loop: CARSLASWDRQETQYF. CDR3 DNA sequence: TGTGCCAGAAGCTTGGCATCCTGGGACAGACAAGAGACCCAGTACTTC. The V and J genes are TRBV5-3 and TRBJ2-5; TRBD1 aligns across 7 bases. TRBV5-3 belongs to the ORF category, with a function that is uncertain. This CDR3 has 16 amino acids. V was pared by 0 bases and J by 2 bases, with 7 bases of the junction left unmatched.

V is TRBV5-3 and J is TRBJ1-1; D perhaps matches TRBD1 (6 bases). TRBV5-3 falls under the ORF class, with uncertain function. The CDR3 extends over 16 amino acids. Trimming took 5 bases from V and 2 from J, leaving 19 bases between them. The CDR3: CARRRAGEGDNTEAFF. CDR3 coding DNA: TGTGCCAGAAGGCGGGCCGGAGAGGGGGACAACACTGAAGCTTTCTTT.

The V call is TRBV19, the J call TRBJ1-1; TRBD1 matches 9 bases. V lost 6 bases and J lost 5; bases outside the gene matches: 7. This CDR3 spans 14 amino acids. Germline V gene sequence: CDR1 LNHDA, CDR2 SQIVND (reference sequence). CDR3 protein: CASRSGTGRTEAFF. The CDR3 nucleotides read TGTGCCAGTAGATCCGGGACAGGGAGGACTGAAGCTTTCTTT.

The V and J genes are TRBV5-1 and TRBJ1-1, with D tentatively TRBD1 (5 bases). Trimming took 4 bases from V and 0 from J, leaving 31 bases between them. Germline-derived CDR1 and CDR2 are SGHRS and YFSETQ. The CDR3 totals 21 residues. The CDR3 region has the DNA TGCGCCAGCAGCCCGTTGGACACTCTCGACCGGTCGATGACGGTGAACACTGAAGCTTTCTTT. This translates into CASSPLDTLDRSMTVNTEAFF.

The rearrangement uses TRBV11-2 and TRBJ2-3; D is uncertain. The CDR3 totals 14 residues. In germline, CDR1 is SGHAT, CDR2 FQNNGV. V was shortened by 0 bases and J by 4 bases, with 8 bases between the two germline ends. The CDR3 nucleotides are TGTGCCAGCAGCTTAGACGGTGGAGCAGATACGCAGTATTTT. It codes for CASSLDGGADTQYF.

The CDR3 reads CASSTPVYEQYF. The CDR3 nucleotides are TGTGCCAGCAGTACGCCGGTGTACGAGCAGTACTTC. The genes are TRBV6-6 and TRBJ2-7; D is ambiguous. The CDR3 runs 12 residues. V dropped 5 bases and J dropped 4 bases, with 9 bases sitting between them. In germline, CDR1 is MNHNY, CDR2 SVGAGI (reference sequence).

CDR3 sequence: CASSLGGRSSGNTIYF. As DNA, the CDR3 is TGTGCCAGTAGTTTGGGGGGACGGAGCTCTGGAAACACCATATATTTT. The V gene is TRBV19, the J gene TRBJ1-3; possible D gene TRBD1, 5 bases. With 5 bases removed from V and 0 bases from J, the gap between germline ends came to 14 bases. The CDR3 is made up of 16 amino acids. Germline V gene data show CDR1 as LNHDA and CDR2 as SQIVND (reference sequence). Based on the CDR3 plus reference TRBV19 and TRBJ1-3, the full variable domain is DGGITQSPKYLFRKEGQNVTLSCEQNLNHDAMYWYRQDPGQGLRLIYYSQIVNDFQKGDIAEGYSVSREKKESFPLTVTSAQKNPTAFYLCASSLGGRSSGNTIYFGEGSWLTVV.

The rearrangement uses TRBV4-3 and TRBJ1-1; D unclear. V was shortened by 0 bases and J by 4 bases, with 6 bases between the two germline ends. The CDR3 has 13 amino acids. Germline loops: CDR1 LGHNA, CDR2 YSLEER. Here the CDR3 reads CASSQDWSTEAFF. DNA of the CDR3: TGCGCCAGCAGCCAAGATTGGAGCACTGAAGCTTTCTTT.

The chain has TRBV28 and TRBJ1-6; 8 bases map to TRBD1. The V and J ends lost 5 bases and 9 bases, in that order; junction bases with no gene match: 3. The germline V gene has CDR1 MDHEN and CDR2 SYDVKM. There are 13 residues in the CDR3. The CDR3 coding sequence is TGTGCCAGCAGTACAGGGGGAGGTTCACCCCTCCACTTT. Amino acids: CASSTGGGSPLHF.